The rows below give T cell receptor beta chains drawn from one sample of a study of CD8+ T cells in alopecia areata. Profiled with immunoSEQ multiplex PCR; TCRdb holds only in-frame clones, not every one. Of about 190,000 clones listed, about 63% are singletons. Sequences were derived from CD4+ T cells sorted from blood, sampled at week 0. The receptors stem from a human donor with alopecia areata. The CDR3 runs from the conserved cysteine through the conserved F or W. Fields, in order: CDR3 protein, J gene, V gene.

CDR3 protein: CSAVNEKLFF
J gene: TRBJ1-4
V gene: TRBV29-1

CDR3 protein: CASSQDQWVQYF
J gene: TRBJ2-7
V gene: TRBV14

CDR3 protein: CATSRDGGSYEQYF
J gene: TRBJ2-7
V gene: TRBV15

CDR3 protein: CASQNRGRETQYF
J gene: TRBJ2-5
V gene: TRBV6-5

CDR3 protein: CAGRQEYNSPLHF
J gene: TRBJ1-6
V gene: TRBV30

CDR3 protein: CASSVGTEEKLFF
J gene: TRBJ1-4
V gene: TRBV5-1

CDR3 protein: CATSRDTRSRASTDTQYF
J gene: TRBJ2-3
V gene: TRBV15

CDR3 protein: CASSELGELFF
J gene: TRBJ2-2
V gene: TRBV2

CDR3 protein: CASSQSTGTGVTDTQYF
J gene: TRBJ2-3
V gene: TRBV5-1

CDR3 protein: CASSQGTSPNTGELFF
J gene: TRBJ2-2
V gene: TRBV4-2

CDR3 protein: CAVMWRDREGQPQHF
J gene: TRBJ1-5
V gene: TRBV30

CDR3 protein: CASSAPGENTEAFF
J gene: TRBJ1-1
V gene: TRBV6-6

CDR3 protein: CASSNRAMNTEAFF
J gene: TRBJ1-1
V gene: TRBV25-1

CDR3 protein: CAWTRGALGDEQYF
J gene: TRBJ2-7
V gene: TRBV30

CDR3 protein: CASSQDRETGNTGELFF
J gene: TRBJ2-2
V gene: TRBV4-1

CDR3 protein: CASKGLADTQYF
J gene: TRBJ2-3
V gene: TRBV2

CDR3 protein: CASSQNQPQHF
J gene: TRBJ1-5
V gene: TRBV25-1

CDR3 protein: CSVLGTGSTEAFF
J gene: TRBJ1-1
V gene: TRBV29-1

CDR3 protein: CASTEGGRNTEAFF
J gene: TRBJ1-1
V gene: TRBV13

CDR3 protein: CASSAPFGGQGIYYEQYF
J gene: TRBJ2-7
V gene: TRBV6-1

CDR3 protein: CSVQGNYGYTF
J gene: TRBJ1-2
V gene: TRBV20-1

CDR3 protein: CASSVGILGEQYF
J gene: TRBJ2-7
V gene: TRBV5-6

CDR3 protein: CASSFLAGEQYF
J gene: TRBJ2-7
V gene: TRBV27

CDR3 protein: CASSRRTTEAFF
J gene: TRBJ1-1
V gene: TRBV6-1